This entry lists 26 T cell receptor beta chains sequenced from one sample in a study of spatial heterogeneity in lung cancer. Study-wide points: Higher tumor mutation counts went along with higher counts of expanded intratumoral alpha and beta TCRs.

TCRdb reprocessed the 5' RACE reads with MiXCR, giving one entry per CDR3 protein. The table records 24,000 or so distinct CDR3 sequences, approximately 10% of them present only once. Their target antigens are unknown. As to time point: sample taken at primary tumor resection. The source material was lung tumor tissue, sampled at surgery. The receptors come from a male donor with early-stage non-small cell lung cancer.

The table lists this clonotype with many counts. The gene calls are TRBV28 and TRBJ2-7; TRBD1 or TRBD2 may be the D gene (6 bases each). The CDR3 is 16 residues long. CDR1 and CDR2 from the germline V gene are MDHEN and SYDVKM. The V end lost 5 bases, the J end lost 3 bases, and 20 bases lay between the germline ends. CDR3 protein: CASSPTPLGGFYEQYF. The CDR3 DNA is TGTGCCAGCAGTCCAACCCCCCTAGGGGGGTTCTACGAGCAGTACTTC.

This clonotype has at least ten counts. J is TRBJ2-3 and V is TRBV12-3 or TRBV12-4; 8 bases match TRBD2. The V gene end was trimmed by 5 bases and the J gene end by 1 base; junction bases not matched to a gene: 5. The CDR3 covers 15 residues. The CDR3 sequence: CASSIQTSGTDTQYF. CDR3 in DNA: TGTGCCAGCAGTATTCAGACTAGCGGCACAGATACGCAGTATTTT.

CDR3 protein: CSASLTSTDTQYF. CDR3 sequence (DNA): TGCAGTGCGTCCCTAACTAGCACAGATACGCAGTATTTT. This chain joins TRBV20-1 and TRBJ2-3; D gene ambiguous. The CDR3 has 13 amino acids. V lost 6 bases to trimming and J lost 0 bases, with 10 bases between them. Germline CDR1 is DFQATT and CDR2 is SNEGSKA (reference sequence).

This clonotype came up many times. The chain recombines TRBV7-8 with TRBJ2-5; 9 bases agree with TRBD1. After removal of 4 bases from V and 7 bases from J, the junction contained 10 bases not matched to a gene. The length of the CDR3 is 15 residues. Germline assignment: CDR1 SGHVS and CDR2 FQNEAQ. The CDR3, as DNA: TGTGCCAGCAGCTGGGCGGACAGGGGAGTGAGGACCCAGTACTTC. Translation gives CASSWADRGVRTQYF.

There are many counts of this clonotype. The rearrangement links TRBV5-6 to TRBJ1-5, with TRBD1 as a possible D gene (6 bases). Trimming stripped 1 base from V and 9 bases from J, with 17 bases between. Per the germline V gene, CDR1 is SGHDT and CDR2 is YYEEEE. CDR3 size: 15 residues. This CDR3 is CASSLRGYGLSPQHF. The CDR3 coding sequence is TGTGCCAGCAGCTTGAGGGGGTATGGTTTATCGCCCCAGCATTTT.

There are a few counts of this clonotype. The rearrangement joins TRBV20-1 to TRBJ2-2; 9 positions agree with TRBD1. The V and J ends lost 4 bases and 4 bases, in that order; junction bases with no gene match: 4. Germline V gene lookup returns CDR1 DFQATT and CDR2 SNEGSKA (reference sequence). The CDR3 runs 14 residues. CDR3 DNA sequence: TGCAGTGCTATAGGGACAGGGACCACCGGGGAGCTGTTTTTT. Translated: CSAIGTGTTGELFF.

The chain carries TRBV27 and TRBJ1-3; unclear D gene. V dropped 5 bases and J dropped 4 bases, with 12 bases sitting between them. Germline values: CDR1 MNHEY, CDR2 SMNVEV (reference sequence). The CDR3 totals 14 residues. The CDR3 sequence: CASSPGSAGNTIYF. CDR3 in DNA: TGTGCCAGCAGTCCCGGCTCGGCGGGAAACACCATATATTTT.

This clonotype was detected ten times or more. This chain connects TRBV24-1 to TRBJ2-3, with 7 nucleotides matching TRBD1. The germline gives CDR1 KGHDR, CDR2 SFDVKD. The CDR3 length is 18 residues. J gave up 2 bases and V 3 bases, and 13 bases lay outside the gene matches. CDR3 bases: TGTGCCACCAGTGATCCTCCTCCTACAGGGGCTACCACAGATACGCAGTATTTT. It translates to CATSDPPPTGATTDTQYF.

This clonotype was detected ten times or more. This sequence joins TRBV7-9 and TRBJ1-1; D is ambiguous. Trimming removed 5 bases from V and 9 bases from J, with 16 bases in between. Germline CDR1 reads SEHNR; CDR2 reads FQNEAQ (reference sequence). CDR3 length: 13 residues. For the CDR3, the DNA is TGTGCCAGCAGCCCAACAGTGAGTGTGAAAGCTTTCTTT. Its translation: CASSPTVSVKAFF.

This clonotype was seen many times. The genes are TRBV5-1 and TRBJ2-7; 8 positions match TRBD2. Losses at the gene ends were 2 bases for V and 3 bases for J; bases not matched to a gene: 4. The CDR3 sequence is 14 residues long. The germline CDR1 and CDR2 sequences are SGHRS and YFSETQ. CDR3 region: CASSLAGVYYEQYF. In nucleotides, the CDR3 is TGCGCCAGCAGCTTAGCGGGAGTGTACTACGAGCAGTACTTC.

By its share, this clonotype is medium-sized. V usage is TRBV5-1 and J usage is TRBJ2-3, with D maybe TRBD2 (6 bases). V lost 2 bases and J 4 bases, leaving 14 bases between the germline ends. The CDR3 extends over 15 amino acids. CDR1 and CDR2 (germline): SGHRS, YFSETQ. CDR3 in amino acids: CASSFGGMGADTQYF. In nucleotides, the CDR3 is TGCGCCAGCAGCTTCGGCGGGATGGGGGCAGATACGCAGTATTTT.

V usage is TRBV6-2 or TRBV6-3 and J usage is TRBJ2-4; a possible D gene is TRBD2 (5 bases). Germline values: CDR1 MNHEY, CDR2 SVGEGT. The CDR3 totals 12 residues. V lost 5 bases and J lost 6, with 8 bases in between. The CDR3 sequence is CASSTDSNIQYF. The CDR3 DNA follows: TGTGCCAGCAGTACGGACTCAAACATTCAGTACTTC.

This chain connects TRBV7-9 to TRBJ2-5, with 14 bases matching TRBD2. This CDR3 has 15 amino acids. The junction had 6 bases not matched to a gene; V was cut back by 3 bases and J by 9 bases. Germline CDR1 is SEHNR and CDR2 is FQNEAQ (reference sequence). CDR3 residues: CASSLGTSGRTPQYF. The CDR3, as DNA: TGTGCCAGCAGCTTGGGGACTAGCGGGAGAACGCCCCAGTACTTC.

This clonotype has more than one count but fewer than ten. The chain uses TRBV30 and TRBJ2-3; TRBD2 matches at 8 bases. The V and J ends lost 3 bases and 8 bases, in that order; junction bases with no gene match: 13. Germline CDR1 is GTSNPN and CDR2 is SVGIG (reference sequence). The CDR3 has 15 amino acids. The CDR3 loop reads CAWSTGLAARGTQYF. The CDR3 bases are TGTGCCTGGAGCACAGGACTAGCCGCCAGGGGTACGCAGTATTTT.

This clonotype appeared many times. Here the CDR3 DNA reads TGTGCCAGCAGCGCCCCTGGCACGCGGGGCAATGAGCAGTTCTTC. Translating gives CASSAPGTRGNEQFF. J is TRBJ2-1 and V is TRBV7-9, with D perhaps TRBD2 (6 bases). The CDR3 extends over 15 amino acids. Germline loops: CDR1 SEHNR, CDR2 FQNEAQ (reference sequence). Trimming removed 5 bases at V and 6 bases at J, with 17 bases between.

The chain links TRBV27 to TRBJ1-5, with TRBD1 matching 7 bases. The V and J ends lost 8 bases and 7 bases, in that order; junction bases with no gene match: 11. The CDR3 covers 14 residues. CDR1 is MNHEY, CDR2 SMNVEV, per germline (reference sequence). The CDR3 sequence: CASSRGVGGQPQHF. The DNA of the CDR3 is TGTGCCAGCTCCCGGGGCGTAGGGGGCCAGCCCCAGCATTTT.

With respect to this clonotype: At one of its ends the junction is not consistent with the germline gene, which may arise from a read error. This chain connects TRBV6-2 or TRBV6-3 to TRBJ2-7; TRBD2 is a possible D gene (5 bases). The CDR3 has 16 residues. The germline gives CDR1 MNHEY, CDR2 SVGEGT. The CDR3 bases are TGTGCCAGCAGTTGGCCCCCAGCGGATGGAATCTACGAGCAGCACTTC. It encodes CASSWPPADGIYEQHF.

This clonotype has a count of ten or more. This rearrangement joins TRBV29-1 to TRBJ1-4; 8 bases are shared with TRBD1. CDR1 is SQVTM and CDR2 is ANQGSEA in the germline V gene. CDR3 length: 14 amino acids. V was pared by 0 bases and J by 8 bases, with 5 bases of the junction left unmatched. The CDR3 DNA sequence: TGCAGCGTTGAAGATGTAACAGGGGGAGAAAAACTGTTTTTT. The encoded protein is CSVEDVTGGEKLFF.

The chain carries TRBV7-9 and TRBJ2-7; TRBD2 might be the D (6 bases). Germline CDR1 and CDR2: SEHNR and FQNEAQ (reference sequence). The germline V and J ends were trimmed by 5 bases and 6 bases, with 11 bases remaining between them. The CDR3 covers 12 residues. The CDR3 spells CASSPRRGEQYF. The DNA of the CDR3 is TGTGCCAGCAGCCCAAGGCGGGGCGAGCAGTACTTC. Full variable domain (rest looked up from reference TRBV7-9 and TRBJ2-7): DTGVSQNPRHKITKRGQNVTFRCDPISEHNRLYWYRQTLGQGPEFLTYFQNEAQLEKSRLLSDRFSAERPKGSFSTLEIQRTEQGDSAMYLCASSPRRGEQYFGPGTRLTVT.

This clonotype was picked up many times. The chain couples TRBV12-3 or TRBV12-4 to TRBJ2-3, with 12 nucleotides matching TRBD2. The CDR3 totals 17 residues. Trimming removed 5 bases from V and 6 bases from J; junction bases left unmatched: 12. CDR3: CASSPATGLAGGDTQYF. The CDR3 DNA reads TGTGCCAGCAGTCCTGCAACGGGACTAGCGGGCGGGGATACGCAGTATTTT.

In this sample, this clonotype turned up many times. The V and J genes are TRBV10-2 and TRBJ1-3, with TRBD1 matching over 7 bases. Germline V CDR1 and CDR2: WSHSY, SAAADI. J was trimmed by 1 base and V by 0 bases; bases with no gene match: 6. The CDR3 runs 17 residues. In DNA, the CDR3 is TGCGCCAGCAGTGAGTCGTTAGGGGGCACATCTGGAAACACCATATATTTT. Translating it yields CASSESLGGTSGNTIYF.

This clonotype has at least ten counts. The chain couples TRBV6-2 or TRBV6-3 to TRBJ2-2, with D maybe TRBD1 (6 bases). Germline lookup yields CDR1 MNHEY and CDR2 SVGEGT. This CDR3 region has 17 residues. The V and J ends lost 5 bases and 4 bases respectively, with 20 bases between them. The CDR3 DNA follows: TGTGCCAGCAGTGTGGCTCGACAGGACCTTTCCACCGGGGAGCTGTTTTTT. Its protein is CASSVARQDLSTGELFF.

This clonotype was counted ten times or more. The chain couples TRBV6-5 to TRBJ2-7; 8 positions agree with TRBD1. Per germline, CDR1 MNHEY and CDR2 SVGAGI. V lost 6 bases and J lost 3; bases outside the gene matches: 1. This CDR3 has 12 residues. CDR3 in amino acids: CASRQGDYEQYF. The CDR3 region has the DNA TGTGCCAGCAGACAGGGGGACTACGAGCAGTACTTC.

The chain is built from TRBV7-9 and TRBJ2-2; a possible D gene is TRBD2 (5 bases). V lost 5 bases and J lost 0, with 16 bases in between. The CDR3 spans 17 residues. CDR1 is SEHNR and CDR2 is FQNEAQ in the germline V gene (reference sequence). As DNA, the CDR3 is TGTGCCAGCAGCCCCCCGGGCTGGGAGACGAACACCGGGGAGCTGTTTTTT. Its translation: CASSPPGWETNTGELFF.

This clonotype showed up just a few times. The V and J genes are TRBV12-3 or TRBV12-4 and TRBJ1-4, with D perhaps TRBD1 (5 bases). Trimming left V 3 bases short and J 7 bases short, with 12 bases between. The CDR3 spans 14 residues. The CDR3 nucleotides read TGTGCCAGCAGTTTTGGAGGGGCCGGTGAAAAACTGTTTTTT. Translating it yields CASSFGGAGEKLFF.

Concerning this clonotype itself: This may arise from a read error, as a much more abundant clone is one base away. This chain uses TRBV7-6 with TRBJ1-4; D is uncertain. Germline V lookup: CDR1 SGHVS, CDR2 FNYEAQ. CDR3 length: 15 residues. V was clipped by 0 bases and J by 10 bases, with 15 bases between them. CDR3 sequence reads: CASSLAHTEAGKLFF. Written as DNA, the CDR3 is TGTGCCAGCAGCTTAGCGCACACAGAGGCTGGAAAACTGTTTTTT.